This T cell receptor beta chain was captured in a study of low-dose radiotherapy and immunotherapy resistance in tumors. Background on the study: For Cohort 1, fractions of 0.5 Gy were given every 2 weeks, reaching 6.5 Gy overall.

TRAV- and TRBV-specific primers primed first-strand cDNA, covering alpha and beta chains. It was with a constant-region primer and a V-primer adapter that TCRs were amplified over about 20 PCR cycles. MiXCR, run by TCRdb on the reads, gives a single entry per CDR3 protein. The sample has about 60,000 distinct CDR3 sequences, 20% to 25% seen once. This clonotype was seen ten or more times. Time point here: after trial treatment. Treatment defined: LDRT plus nivolumab, ipilimumab, low-dose cyclophosphamide and aspirin (RACIN trial). Each donor was administered nivolumab, ipilimumab, aspirin, low-dose cyclophosphamide and low-dose radiotherapy. The CDR3 length is 13 residues. Looked up from germline, CDR1 is DFQATT and CDR2 is SNEGSKA (reference sequence). V dropped 1 base and J dropped 3 bases, with 10 bases sitting between them.

The receptor was derived from a male donor with prostate cancer. The source material was PBMCs, sampled after low-dose radiotherapy plus immunotherapy. The chain is built from TRBV20-1 and TRBJ2-7, with D uncertain. The CDR3 spells CSARVAAYYEQYF. For the CDR3, the DNA is TGCAGTGCTAGAGTGGCGGCATACTACGAGCAGTACTTC.